A single sample gave rise to the 17 T cell receptor beta chains below, sequenced in a study of blood T cell repertoires in COVID-19. Assay used: immunoSEQ multiplex PCR; TCRdb lists only in-frame clones, some missing. The table shows 200,000 to 300,000 clones, with roughly 87% occurring only once. The specimen sequenced was PBMCs or T cells enriched from blood (not recorded which). Every receptor here comes from a woman aged 25 to 39 with acute COVID-19.

This clone was recorded a few times. The chain uses TRBV4-1 and TRBJ1-2; D remains ambiguous. V lost 1 base and J lost 4, with 16 bases in between. Germline-derived CDR1 and CDR2 are MGHRA and YSYEKL. There are 16 residues in the CDR3. DNA for the CDR3: TGCGCCAGCAGCCAAGGGTCCGCCAGGCGATCCTATGGCTACACCTTC. Translating gives CASSQGSARRSYGYTF.

This clone was seen a single time. The chain has TRBV5-1 and TRBJ2-7, with D unresolved. With 1 base removed from V and 3 bases from J, the gap between germline ends came to 20 bases. The CDR3 contains 17 residues. Looked up from germline, CDR1 is SGHRS and CDR2 is YFSETQ. CDR3: CASSLYSELNPYYEQYF. The DNA for the CDR3 is TGCGCCAGCAGCTTGTATTCAGAACTAAATCCTTACTACGAGCAGTACTTC.

The chain has TRBV10-3 and TRBJ1-1; D gene uncertain. This CDR3 spans 14 amino acids. V dropped 4 bases and J dropped 3 bases, with 12 bases sitting between them. Germline CDR1 reads ENHRY; CDR2 reads SYGVKD. CDR3 in amino acids: CAISAFGEDTEAFF. The CDR3 DNA sequence: TGTGCCATCAGTGCTTTTGGAGAGGACACTGAAGCTTTCTTT.

The chain carries TRBV19 and TRBJ1-5; perhaps TRBD1 as D (5 bases). Germline V gives CDR1 LNHDA, CDR2 SQIVND (reference sequence). Trimming stripped 3 bases from V and 0 bases from J, with 18 bases between. This CDR3 contains 18 residues. The chain's CDR3 is CASSMMLGGGVSNQPQHF. The CDR3 DNA follows: TGTGCCAGTAGTATGATGTTGGGTGGAGGGGTTAGCAATCAGCCCCAGCATTTT.

J is TRBJ1-2 and V is TRBV29-1; D ambiguous. CDR3 length: 13 amino acids. V gave up 6 bases and J gave up 2 bases, with 13 bases separating them. Germline loops: CDR1 SQVTM, CDR2 ANQGSEA. CDR3 loop: CSVWKEGNYGYTF. The CDR3 nucleotides read TGCAGCGTCTGGAAGGAGGGAAACTATGGCTACACCTTC.

This chain uses TRBV12-3 or TRBV12-4 with TRBJ2-3; TRBD2 is a possible D gene (7 bases). This CDR3 contains 13 residues. Trimming removed 7 bases from V and 9 bases from J, with 17 bases in between. CDR3 residues: CASTHIRGGTQYF. The CDR3 DNA reads as TGTGCCAGCACCCATATTAGGGGGGGCACGCAGTATTTT.

The rearrangement links TRBV6-5 to TRBJ1-1, with D maybe TRBD1 (5 bases). The length of the CDR3 is 16 residues. Trimming cost V 2 bases and J 3 bases, with 16 bases left between them. CDR1 is MNHEY, CDR2 SVGAGI, per germline. CDR3 bases: TGTGCCAGCAGTTACCCAGGGTCGGGGGTGGACACTGAAGCTTTCTTT. The encoded protein is CASSYPGSGVDTEAFF.

This chain joins TRBV4-3 and TRBJ2-3; the D is unclear. This CDR3 spans 16 amino acids. Deletions cut 6 bases from V and 4 bases from J, with 20 bases between. From germline, CDR1 is LGHNA and CDR2 YSLEER. The CDR3 protein is CASRPSYPSGADTQYF. The DNA of the CDR3 is TGCGCCAGCAGACCAAGTTACCCCTCTGGAGCAGATACGCAGTATTTT.

The V and J genes are TRBV3-1 (or the pseudogene TRBV3-2) and TRBJ1-5; D gene unclear. The V end was cut by 0 bases, the J end by 7 bases, with 10 bases between. There are 14 residues in the CDR3. Germline V lookup: CDR1 LGHDT, CDR2 YNNKEL (reference sequence). CDR3 sequence (DNA): TGTGCCAGCAGCCAAGACTGGCGGCTACAGCCCCAGCATTTT. Translation: CASSQDWRLQPQHF.

The chain recombines TRBV6-6 with TRBJ1-6; perhaps TRBD1 as D (5 bases). Per germline, CDR1 MNHNY and CDR2 SVGAGI (reference sequence). Trimming cost V 2 bases and J 10 bases, with 15 bases left between them. The length of the CDR3 is 15 residues. The CDR3 reads CASSYRRGLESPLHF. CDR3 in DNA: TGTGCCAGCAGTTACAGGAGGGGACTGGAATCACCCCTCCACTTT.

In this sample, this clone turned up many times. The rearrangement joins TRBV7-9 to TRBJ2-3; 8 nucleotides match TRBD2. Germline V gene sequence: CDR1 SEHNR, CDR2 FQNEAQ (reference sequence). The V and J ends lost 2 bases and 6 bases, in that order; junction bases with no gene match: 10. This CDR3 is 16 amino acids long. CDR3 DNA sequence: TGTGCCAGCAGCTTAATCGATAGGACTAGCCTCGATACGCAGTATTTT. This encodes CASSLIDRTSLDTQYF.

The chain carries TRBV18 and TRBJ2-2, with TRBD1 matching over 9 bases. The CDR3 length is 18 residues. Losses at the gene ends were 5 bases for V and 0 bases for J; bases not matched to a gene: 10. The germline gives CDR1 KGHSH, CDR2 LQKENI. CDR3 bases: TGTGCCAGCTCAACTCCGGGACAGGGCCCTCCGAACACCGGGGAGCTGTTTTTT. Protein product: CASSTPGQGPPNTGELFF.

This chain joins TRBV7-2 and TRBJ2-5; 10 bases align to TRBD2. Looked up from germline, CDR1 is SGHTA and CDR2 is FQGNSA. Germline trimming cut 5 bases from V and 10 bases from J; bases unmatched to any gene: 13. The CDR3 is 15 amino acids. The chain's CDR3 is CASSPSGGRLGSQYF. The CDR3 bases are TGTGCCAGCAGCCCTAGCGGGGGCCGGCTCGGGAGCCAGTACTTC.

V is TRBV7-9 and J is TRBJ1-1, with a tentative D call TRBD1 (6 bases). The CDR3 has 14 residues. V was cut by 7 bases and J by 1 base, with 13 bases left in between. In germline, CDR1 is SEHNR, CDR2 FQNEAQ (reference sequence). CDR3 sequence reads: CASTPDRPNTEAFF. In DNA form, the CDR3 reads TGTGCCAGCACGCCCGACAGGCCGAACACTGAAGCTTTCTTT.

The genes are TRBV27 and TRBJ2-7, with 8 bases identical to TRBD1. With V trimmed by 3 bases and J by 4 bases, 8 bases remained unmatched. The CDR3 has 15 amino acids. Germline CDR1 MNHEY, CDR2 SMNVEV (reference sequence). The CDR3 nucleotides are TGTGCCAGCAGTTTGGGGGCAGGGGGCATATACGAGCAGTACTTC. Translated, it gives CASSLGAGGIYEQYF.

V and J are TRBV19 and TRBJ1-2, with unresolved D. The CDR3 runs 14 residues. CDR1 and CDR2 from the germline V gene are LNHDA and SQIVND (reference sequence). V was cut by 8 bases and J by 7 bases, with 20 bases left in between. This CDR3 is CASALGSAVGGYTF. CDR3 nucleotides: TGTGCCAGTGCCCTGGGGTCAGCGGTCGGTGGCTACACCTTC.

The J gene is TRBJ2-1, the V gene TRBV11-2; 7 nucleotides align to TRBD1. Per germline, CDR1 SGHAT and CDR2 FQNNGV. With V trimmed by 0 bases and J by 0 bases, 5 bases remained unmatched. The CDR3 runs 17 residues. The CDR3 DNA sequence: TGTGCCAGCAGCTTAGAGGACAGGCCATTCTCCTACAATGAGCAGTTCTTC. It encodes CASSLEDRPFSYNEQFF.